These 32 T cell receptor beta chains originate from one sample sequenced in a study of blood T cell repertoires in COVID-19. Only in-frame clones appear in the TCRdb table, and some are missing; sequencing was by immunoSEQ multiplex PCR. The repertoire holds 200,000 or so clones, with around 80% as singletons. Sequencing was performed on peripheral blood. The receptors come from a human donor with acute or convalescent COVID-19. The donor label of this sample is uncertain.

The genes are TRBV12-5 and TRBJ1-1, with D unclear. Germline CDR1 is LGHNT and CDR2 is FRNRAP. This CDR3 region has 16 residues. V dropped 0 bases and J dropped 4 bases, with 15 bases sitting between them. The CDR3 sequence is CASGLVRGVEGTEAFF. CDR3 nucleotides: TGTGCTAGTGGTTTGGTACGGGGAGTCGAGGGCACTGAAGCTTTCTTT.

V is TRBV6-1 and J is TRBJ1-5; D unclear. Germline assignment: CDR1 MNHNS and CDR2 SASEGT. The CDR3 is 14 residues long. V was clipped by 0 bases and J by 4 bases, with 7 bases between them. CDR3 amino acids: CASSEARGNQPQHF. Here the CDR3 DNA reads TGTGCCAGCAGTGAAGCTCGGGGTAATCAGCCCCAGCATTTT.

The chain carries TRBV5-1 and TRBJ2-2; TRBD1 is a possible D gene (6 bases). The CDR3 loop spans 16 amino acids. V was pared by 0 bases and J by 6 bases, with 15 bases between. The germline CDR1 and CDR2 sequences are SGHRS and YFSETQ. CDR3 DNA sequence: TGCGCCAGCAGCTTGGCGTACAGGGCTAAATCCGGGGAGCTGTTTTTT. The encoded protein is CASSLAYRAKSGELFF.

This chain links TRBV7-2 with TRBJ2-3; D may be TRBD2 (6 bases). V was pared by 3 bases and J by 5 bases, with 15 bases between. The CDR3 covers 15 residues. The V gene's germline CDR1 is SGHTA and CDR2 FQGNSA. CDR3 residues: CASSLGGRPGDTQYF. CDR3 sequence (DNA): TGTGCCAGCAGCTTGGGGGGACGGCCCGGAGATACGCAGTATTTT.

The CDR3 region has the DNA TGTGCCAGCTCACCGGCTAGCTATTACGAGCAGTACTTC. The encoded protein is CASSPASYYEQYF. V is TRBV18 and J is TRBJ2-7; D possibly corresponds to TRBD2 (5 bases). The CDR3 spans 13 residues. Germline lookup yields CDR1 KGHSH and CDR2 LQKENI. V lost 3 bases to trimming and J lost 4 bases, with 10 bases between them.

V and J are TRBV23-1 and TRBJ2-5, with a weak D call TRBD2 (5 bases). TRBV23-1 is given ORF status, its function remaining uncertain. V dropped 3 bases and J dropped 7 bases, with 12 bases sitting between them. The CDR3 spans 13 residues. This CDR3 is CASSHSGLGTQYF. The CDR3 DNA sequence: TGCGCCAGCAGTCACTCGGGATTAGGGACCCAGTACTTC.

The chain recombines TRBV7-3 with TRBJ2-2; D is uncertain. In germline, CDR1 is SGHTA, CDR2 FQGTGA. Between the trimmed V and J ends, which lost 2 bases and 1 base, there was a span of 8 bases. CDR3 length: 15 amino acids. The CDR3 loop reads CASSLVAGNTGELFF. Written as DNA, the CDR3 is TGTGCCAGCAGCTTAGTCGCCGGGAACACCGGGGAGCTGTTTTTT. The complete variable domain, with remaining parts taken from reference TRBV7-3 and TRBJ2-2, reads GAGVSQTPSNKVTEKGKYVELRCDPISGHTALYWYRQSLGQGPEFLIYFQGTGAADDSGLPNDRFFAVRPEGSVSTLKIQRTERGDSAVYLCASSLVAGNTGELFFGEGSRLTVL.

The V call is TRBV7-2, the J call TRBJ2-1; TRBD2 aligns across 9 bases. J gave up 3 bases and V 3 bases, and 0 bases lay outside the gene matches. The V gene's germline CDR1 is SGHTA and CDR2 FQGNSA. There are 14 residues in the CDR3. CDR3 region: CASSFSGGYNEQFF. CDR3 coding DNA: TGTGCCAGCAGCTTTAGCGGGGGCTACAATGAGCAGTTCTTC.

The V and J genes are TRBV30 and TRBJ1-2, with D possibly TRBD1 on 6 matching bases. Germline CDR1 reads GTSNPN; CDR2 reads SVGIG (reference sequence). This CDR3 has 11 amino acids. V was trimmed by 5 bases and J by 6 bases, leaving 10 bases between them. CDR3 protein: CAWAQGHGYTF. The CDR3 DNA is TGTGCCTGGGCACAGGGTCATGGCTACACCTTC.

The CDR3 is CASSLAGGSGTDTQYF. In DNA, the CDR3 is TGCGCCAGCAGCTTGGCTGGGGGGAGCGGCACAGATACGCAGTATTTT. The chain recombines TRBV5-1 with TRBJ2-3; tentatively, D is TRBD2 (6 bases). This CDR3 has 16 amino acids. The ends were cut back, 0 bases at V and 1 base at J, with 12 bases in the middle. Germline CDR1 reads SGHRS; CDR2 reads YFSETQ.

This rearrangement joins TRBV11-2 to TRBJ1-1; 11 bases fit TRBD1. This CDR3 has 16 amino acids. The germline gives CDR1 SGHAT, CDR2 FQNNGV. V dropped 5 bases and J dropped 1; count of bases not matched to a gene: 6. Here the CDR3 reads CASSLGQGAGNTEAFF. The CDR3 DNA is TGTGCCAGCAGCCTAGGACAGGGGGCAGGGAACACTGAAGCTTTCTTT.

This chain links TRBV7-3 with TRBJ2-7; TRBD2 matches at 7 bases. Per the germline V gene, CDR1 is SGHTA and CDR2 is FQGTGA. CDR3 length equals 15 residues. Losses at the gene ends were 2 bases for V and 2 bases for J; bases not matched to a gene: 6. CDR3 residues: CASSLGSGAPYEQYF. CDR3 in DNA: TGTGCCAGCAGCTTAGGGAGCGGGGCCCCCTACGAGCAGTACTTC.

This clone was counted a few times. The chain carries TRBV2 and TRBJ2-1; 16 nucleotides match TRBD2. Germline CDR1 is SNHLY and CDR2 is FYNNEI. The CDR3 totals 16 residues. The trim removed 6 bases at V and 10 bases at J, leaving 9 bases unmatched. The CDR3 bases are TGTGCCAGCAGCCTCGGGACTAGCGGGAGGGCTTTGGAGCAGTTCTTC. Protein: CASSLGTSGRALEQFF.

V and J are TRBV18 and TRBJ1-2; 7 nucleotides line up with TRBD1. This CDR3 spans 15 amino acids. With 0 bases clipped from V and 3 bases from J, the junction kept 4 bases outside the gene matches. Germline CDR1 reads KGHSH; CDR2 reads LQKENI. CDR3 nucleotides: TGTGCCAGCTCACCACCGGACAGGTCCGACTATGGCTACACCTTC. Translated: CASSPPDRSDYGYTF.

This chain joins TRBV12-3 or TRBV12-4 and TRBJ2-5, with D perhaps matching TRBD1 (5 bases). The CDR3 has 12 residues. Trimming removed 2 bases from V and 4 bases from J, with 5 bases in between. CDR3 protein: CASSLQGETQYF. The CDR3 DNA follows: TGTGCCAGCAGTTTACAGGGAGAGACCCAGTACTTC.

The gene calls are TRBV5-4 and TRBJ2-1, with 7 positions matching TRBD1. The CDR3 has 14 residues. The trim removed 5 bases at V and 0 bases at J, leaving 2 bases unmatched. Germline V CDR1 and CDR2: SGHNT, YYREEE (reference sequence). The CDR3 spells CASRRQGSYNEQFF. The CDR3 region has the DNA TGTGCCAGCAGGAGACAGGGCTCCTACAATGAGCAGTTCTTC.

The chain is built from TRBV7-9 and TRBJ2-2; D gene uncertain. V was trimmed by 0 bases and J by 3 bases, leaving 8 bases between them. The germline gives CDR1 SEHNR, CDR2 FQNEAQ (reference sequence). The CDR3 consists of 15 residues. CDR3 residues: CASSLAAQDTGELFF. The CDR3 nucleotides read TGTGCCAGCAGCTTAGCGGCACAAGACACCGGGGAGCTGTTTTTT.

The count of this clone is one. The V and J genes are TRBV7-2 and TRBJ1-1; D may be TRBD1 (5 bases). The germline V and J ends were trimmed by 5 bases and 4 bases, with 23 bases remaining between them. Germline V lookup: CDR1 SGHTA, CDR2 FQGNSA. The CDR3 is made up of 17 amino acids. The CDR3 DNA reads TGTGCCAGCAGCCACTCCGGGGGGGTCCCTTTCCCCACTGAAGCTTTCTTT. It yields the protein CASSHSGGVPFPTEAFF.

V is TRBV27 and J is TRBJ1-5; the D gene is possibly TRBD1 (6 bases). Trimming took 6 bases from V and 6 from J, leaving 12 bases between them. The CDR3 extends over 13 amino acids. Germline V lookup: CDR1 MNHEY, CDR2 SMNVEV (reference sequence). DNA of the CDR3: TGTGCCAGCAGACTCACAGGGACTCAGCCCCAGCATTTT. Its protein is CASRLTGTQPQHF.

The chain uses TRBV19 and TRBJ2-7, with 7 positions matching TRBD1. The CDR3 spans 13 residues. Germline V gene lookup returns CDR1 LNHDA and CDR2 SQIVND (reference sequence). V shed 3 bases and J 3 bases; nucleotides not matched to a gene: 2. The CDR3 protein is CASSMQGVYEQYF. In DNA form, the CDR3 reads TGTGCCAGTAGTATGCAGGGGGTCTACGAGCAGTACTTC. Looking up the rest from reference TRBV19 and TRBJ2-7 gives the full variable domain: DGGITQSPKYLFRKEGQNVTLSCEQNLNHDAMYWYRQDPGQGLRLIYYSQIVNDFQKGDIAEGYSVSREKKESFPLTVTSAQKNPTAFYLCASSMQGVYEQYFGPGTRLTVT.

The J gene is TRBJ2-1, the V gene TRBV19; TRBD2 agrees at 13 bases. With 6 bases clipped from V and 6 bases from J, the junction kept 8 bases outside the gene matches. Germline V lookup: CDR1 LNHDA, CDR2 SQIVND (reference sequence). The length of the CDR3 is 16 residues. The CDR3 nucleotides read TGTGCCAGTAGGAAAATACTAGCGGGAGGGGGCAATGAGCAGTTCTTC. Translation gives CASRKILAGGGNEQFF.

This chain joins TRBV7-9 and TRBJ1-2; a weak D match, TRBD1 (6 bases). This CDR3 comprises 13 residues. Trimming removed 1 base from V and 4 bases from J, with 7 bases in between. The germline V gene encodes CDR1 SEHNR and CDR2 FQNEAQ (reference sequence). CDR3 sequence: CASSLGTVYGYTF. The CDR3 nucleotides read TGTGCCAGCAGCTTAGGGACAGTCTATGGCTACACCTTC.

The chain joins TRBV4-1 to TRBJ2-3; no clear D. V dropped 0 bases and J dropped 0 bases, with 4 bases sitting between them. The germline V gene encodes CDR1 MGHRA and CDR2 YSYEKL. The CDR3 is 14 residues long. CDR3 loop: CASSQEQSTDTQYF. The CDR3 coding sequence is TGCGCCAGCAGCCAAGAACAAAGCACAGATACGCAGTATTTT.

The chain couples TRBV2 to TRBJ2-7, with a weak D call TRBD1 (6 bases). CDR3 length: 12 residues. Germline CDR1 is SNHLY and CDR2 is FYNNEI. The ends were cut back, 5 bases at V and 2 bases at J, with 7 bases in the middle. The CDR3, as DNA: TGTGCCAGCAGTACAGGGCCCTACGAGCAGTACTTC. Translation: CASSTGPYEQYF.

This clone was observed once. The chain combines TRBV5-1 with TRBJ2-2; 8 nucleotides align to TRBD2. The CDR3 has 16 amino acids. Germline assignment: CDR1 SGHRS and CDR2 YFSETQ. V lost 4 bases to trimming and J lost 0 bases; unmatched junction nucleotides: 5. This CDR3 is CASSPRGRSNTGELFF. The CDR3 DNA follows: TGCGCCAGCAGCCCTCGCGGGAGGTCGAACACCGGGGAGCTGTTTTTT.

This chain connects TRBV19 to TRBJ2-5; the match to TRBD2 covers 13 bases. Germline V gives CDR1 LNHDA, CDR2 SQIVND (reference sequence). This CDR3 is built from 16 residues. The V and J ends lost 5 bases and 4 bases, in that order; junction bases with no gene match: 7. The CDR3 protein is CASSLPGLAGLETQYF. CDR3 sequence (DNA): TGTGCCAGTAGTTTGCCGGGACTAGCGGGACTAGAGACCCAGTACTTC.

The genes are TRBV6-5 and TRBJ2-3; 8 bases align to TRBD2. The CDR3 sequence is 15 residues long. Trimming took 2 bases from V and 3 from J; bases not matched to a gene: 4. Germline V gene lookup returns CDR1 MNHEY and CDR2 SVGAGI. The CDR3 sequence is CASSYAGGLTDTQYF. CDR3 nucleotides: TGTGCCAGCAGTTACGCGGGAGGTTTGACAGATACGCAGTATTTT.

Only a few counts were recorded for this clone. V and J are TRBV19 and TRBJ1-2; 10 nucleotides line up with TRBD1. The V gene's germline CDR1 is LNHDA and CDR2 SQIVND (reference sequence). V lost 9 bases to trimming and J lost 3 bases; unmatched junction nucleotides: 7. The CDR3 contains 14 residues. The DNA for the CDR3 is TGTGCCAGCGGGACAGGGGCGTTCGACTATGGCTACACCTTC. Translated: CASGTGAFDYGYTF.

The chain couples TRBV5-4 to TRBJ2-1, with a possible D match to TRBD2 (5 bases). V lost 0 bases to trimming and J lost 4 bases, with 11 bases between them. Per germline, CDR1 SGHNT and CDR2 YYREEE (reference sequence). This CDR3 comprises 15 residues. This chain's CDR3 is CASSLGGGLYNEQFF. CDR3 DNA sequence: TGTGCCAGCAGCTTGGGAGGCGGACTGTACAATGAGCAGTTCTTC.

The CDR3 nucleotides are TGTGCCAGCAGCCTCGCCCAGGGGGCGCCTGGGGCCAACGTCCTGACTTTC. It yields the protein CASSLAQGAPGANVLTF. V and J are TRBV11-2 and TRBJ2-6, with TRBD1 matching over 8 bases. The junction had 8 bases not matched to a gene; V was cut back by 5 bases and J by 2 bases. From germline, CDR1 is SGHAT and CDR2 FQNNGV. There are 17 residues in the CDR3.

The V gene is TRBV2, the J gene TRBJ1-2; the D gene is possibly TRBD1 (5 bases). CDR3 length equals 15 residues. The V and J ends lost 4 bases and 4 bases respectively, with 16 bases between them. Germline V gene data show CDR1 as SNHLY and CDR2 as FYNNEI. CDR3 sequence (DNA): TGTGCCAGCAGTGGGGCAGGGTCAACGGGCTATGGCTACACCTTC. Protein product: CASSGAGSTGYGYTF.

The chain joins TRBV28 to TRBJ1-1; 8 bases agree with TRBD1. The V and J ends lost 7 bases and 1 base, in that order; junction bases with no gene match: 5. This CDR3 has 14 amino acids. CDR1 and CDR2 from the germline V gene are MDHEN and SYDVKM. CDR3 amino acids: CASMQGAPNTEAFF. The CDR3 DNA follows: TGTGCCAGCATGCAGGGGGCCCCGAACACTGAAGCTTTCTTT.